The text below deals with one T cell receptor (beta chain). The data were taken from a study of blood T cell repertoires in COVID-19. Across the whole study: COVID-19 samples, acute and convalescent, were from the United States, Italy and Spain. PBMCs, B-cell-depleted T cells, or T cells were the source of the cDNA or gDNA that made up the material.

As processed by the authors: Reference gene primer amplification in the assay estimated nucleated cell counts. This table comes from immunoSEQ multiplex PCR, and its TCRdb copy is limited to in-frame clones, with some not included. V, J and clone size derive from that table, while D and trimming were established from the DNA sequence. The sample contains 130,000 or so clones, more than 70% of which appear only once. CDR3 length: 15 residues. V was clipped by 0 bases and J by 7 bases; unmatched bases: 5. Per the germline V gene, CDR1 is SGHRS and CDR2 is YFSETQ. The specimen was peripheral blood. This TCR came from a human donor in a cohort sampled during active COVID-19. The V and J genes are TRBV5-1 and TRBJ2-1, with 9 bases fitting TRBD2. CDR3 loop: CASSLVAGEGNEQFF. DNA of the CDR3: TGCGCCAGCAGCTTGGTAGCGGGAGAAGGGAATGAGCAGTTCTTC.